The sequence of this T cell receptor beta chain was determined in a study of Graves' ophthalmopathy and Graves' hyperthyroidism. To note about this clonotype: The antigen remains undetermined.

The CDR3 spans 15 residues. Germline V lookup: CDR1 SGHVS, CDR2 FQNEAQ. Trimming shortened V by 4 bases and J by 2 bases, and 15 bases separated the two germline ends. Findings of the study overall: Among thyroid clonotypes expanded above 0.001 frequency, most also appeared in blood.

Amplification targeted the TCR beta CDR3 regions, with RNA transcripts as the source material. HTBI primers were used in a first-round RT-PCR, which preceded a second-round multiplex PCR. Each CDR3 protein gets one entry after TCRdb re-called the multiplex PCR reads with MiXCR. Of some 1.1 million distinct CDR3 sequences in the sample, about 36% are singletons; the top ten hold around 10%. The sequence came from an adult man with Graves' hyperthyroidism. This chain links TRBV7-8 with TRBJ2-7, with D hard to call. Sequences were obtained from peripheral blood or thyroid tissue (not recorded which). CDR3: CASSWPDGTAYEQYF. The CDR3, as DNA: TGTGCCAGCAGCTGGCCCGACGGCACCGCCTACGAGCAGTACTTC.